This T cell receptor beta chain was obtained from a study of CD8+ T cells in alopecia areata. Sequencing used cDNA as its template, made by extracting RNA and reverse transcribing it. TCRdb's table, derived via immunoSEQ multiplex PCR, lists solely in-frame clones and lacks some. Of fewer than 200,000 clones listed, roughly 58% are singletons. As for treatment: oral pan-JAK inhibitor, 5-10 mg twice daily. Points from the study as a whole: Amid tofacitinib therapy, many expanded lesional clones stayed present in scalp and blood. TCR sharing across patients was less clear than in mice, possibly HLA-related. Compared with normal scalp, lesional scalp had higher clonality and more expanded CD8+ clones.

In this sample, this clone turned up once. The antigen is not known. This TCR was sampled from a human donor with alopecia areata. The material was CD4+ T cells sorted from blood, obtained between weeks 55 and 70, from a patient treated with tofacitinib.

The CDR3 DNA reads TGTGCCAGCAGCTTAGGGGACACCTACGAGCAGTACTTC. Residues: CASSLGDTYEQYF. The chain has TRBV13 and TRBJ2-7; perhaps TRBD1 as D (5 bases). From germline, CDR1 is PRHDT and CDR2 FYEKMQ (reference sequence). V dropped 0 bases and J dropped 2 bases, with 5 bases sitting between them. This CDR3 is 13 amino acids long.